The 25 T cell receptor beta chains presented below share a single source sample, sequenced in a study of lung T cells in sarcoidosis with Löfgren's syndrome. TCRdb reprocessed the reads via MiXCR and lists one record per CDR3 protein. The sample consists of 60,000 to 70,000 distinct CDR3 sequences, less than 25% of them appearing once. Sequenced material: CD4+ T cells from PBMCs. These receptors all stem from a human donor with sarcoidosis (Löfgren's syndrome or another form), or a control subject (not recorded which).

CDR3 amino acids: CASSQHTRTPTYNEQFF. The CDR3 DNA is TGCGCCAGCAGCCAACACACCAGGACTCCTACCTACAATGAGCAGTTCTTC. The chain is built from TRBV4-1 and TRBJ2-1; weak D call: TRBD2 (5 bases). The CDR3 sequence is 17 residues long. Trimming shortened V by 2 bases and J by 2 bases, and 16 bases separated the two germline ends. Looked up from germline, CDR1 is MGHRA and CDR2 is YSYEKL.

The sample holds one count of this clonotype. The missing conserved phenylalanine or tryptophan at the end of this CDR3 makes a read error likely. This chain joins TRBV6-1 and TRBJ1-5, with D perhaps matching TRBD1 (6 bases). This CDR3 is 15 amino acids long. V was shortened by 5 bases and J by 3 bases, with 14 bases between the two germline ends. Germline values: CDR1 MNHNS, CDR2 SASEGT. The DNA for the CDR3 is TGTGCCAGCAGTAGGGACGGGGGCGCCAATCAGCCCCAGCATTCT. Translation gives CASSRDGGANQPQHS.

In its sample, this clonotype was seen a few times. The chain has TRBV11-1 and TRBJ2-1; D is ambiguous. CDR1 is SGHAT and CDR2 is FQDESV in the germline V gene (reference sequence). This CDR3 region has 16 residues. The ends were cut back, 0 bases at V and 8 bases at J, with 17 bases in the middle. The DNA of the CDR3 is TGTGCCAGCAGCTTAGCTGTTGGGTTGGGCTTACATGAGCAGTTCTTC. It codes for CASSLAVGLGLHEQFF. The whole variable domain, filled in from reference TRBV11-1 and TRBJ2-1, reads EAEVAQSPRYKITEKSQAVAFWCDPISGHATLYWYRQILGQGPELLVQFQDESVVDDSQLPKDRFSAERLKGVDSTLKIQPAELGDSAMYLCASSLAVGLGLHEQFFGPGTRLTVL.

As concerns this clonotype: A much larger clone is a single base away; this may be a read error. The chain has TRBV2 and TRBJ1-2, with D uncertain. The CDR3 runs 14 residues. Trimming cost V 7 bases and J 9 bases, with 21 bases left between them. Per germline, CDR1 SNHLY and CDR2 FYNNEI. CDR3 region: CASIQLEGTGSYTF. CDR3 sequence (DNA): TGTGCCAGCATCCAACTGGAGGGCACCGGTAGCTACACCTTC.

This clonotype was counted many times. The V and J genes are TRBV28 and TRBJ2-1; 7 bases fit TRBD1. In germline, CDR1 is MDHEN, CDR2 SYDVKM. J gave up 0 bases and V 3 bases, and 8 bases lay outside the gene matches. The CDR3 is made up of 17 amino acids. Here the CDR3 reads CASSFSGQISSYNEQFF. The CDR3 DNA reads TGTGCCAGCAGTTTCTCGGGACAGATTTCCTCCTACAATGAGCAGTTCTTC.

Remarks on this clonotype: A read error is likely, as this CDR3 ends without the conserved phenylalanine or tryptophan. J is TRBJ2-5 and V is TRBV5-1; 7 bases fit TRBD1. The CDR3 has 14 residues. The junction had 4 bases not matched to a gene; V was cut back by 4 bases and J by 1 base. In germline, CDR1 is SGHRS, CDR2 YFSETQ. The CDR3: CASSPGTAQETQYP. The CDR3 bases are TGCGCCAGCAGCCCAGGGACAGCCCAAGAGACCCAGTACCCC.

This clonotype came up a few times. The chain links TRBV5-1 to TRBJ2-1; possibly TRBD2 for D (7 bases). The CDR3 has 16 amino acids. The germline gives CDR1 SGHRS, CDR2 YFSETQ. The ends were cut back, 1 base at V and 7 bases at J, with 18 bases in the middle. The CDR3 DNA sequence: TGCGCCAGCAGCTTGTCCCTAGGGGAGGGGGGAAATGAGCAGTTCTTC. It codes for CASSLSLGEGGNEQFF.

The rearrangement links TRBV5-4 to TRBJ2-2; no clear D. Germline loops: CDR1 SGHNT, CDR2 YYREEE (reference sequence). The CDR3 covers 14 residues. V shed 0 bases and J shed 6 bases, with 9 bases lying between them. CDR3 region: CASSLDGFPGELFF. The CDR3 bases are TGTGCCAGCAGCTTGGATGGATTTCCCGGGGAGCTGTTTTTT. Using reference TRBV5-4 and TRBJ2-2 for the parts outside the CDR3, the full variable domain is ETGVTQSPTHLIKTRGQQVTLRCSSQSGHNTVSWYQQALGQGPQFIFQYYREEENGRGNFPPRFSGLQFPNYSSELNVNALELDDSALYLCASSLDGFPGELFFGEGSRLTVL.

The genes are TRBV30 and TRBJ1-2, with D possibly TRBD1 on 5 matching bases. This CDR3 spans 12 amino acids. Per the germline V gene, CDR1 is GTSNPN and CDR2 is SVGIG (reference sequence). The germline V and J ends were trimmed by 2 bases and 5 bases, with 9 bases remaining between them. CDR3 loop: CAWSPTAYGYTF. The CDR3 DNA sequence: TGTGCCTGGAGTCCGACAGCGTATGGCTACACCTTC.

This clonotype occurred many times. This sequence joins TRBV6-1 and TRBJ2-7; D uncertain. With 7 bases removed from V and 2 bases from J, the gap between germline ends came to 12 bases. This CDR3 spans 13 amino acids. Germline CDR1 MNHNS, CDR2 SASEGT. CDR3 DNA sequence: TGTGCCAGCATCTCAGATATTACCTACGAGCAGTACTTC. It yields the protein CASISDITYEQYF.

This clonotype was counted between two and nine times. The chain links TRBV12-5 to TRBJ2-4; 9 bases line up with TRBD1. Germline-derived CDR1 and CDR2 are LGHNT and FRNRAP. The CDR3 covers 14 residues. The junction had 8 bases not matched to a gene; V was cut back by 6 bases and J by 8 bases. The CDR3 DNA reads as TGTGCTAGTGGCATAAGACAGGGGGGTGACATTCAGTACTTC. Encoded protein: CASGIRQGGDIQYF.

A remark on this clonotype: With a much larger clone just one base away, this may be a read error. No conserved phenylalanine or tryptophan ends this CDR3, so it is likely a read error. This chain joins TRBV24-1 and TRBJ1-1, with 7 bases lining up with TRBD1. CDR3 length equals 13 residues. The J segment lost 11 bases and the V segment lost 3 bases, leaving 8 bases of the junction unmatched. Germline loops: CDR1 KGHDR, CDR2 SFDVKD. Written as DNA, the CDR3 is TGTGCCACCAGTGATGCGGGACAGAGAAGCGCTTTCCTT. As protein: CATSDAGQRSAFL.

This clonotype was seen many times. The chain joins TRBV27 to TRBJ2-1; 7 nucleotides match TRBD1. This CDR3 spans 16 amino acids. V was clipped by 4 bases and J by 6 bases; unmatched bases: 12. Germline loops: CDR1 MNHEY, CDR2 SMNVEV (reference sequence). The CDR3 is CASSSPMRTGRNEQFF. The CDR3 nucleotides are TGTGCCAGCAGTTCCCCTATGCGGACAGGTCGCAATGAGCAGTTCTTC.

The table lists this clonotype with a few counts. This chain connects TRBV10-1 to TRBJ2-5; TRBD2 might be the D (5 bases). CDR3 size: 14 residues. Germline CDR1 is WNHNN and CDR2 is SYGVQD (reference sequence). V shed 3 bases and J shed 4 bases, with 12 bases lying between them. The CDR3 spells CASSDSLAGETQYF. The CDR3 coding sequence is TGCGCCAGCAGTGATAGCCTAGCAGGAGAGACCCAGTACTTC.

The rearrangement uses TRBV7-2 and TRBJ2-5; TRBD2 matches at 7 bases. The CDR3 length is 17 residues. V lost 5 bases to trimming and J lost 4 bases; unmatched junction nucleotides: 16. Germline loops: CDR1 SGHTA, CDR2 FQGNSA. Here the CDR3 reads CASSPGLVSTRGETQYF. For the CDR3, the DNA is TGTGCCAGCAGCCCCGGACTAGTTTCGACCAGAGGAGAGACCCAGTACTTC.

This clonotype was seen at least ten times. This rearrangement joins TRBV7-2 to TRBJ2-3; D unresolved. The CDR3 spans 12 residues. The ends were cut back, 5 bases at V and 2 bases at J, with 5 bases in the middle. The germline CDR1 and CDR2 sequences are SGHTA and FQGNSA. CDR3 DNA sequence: TGTGCCAGCAGCCGCGCCACAGATACGCAGTATTTT. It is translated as CASSRATDTQYF. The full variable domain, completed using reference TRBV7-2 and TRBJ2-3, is GAGVSQSPSNKVTEKGKDVELRCDPISGHTALYWYRQSLGQGLEFLIYFQGNSAPDKSGLPSDRFSAERTGGSVSTLTIQRTQQEDSAVYLCASSRATDTQYFGPGTRLTVL.

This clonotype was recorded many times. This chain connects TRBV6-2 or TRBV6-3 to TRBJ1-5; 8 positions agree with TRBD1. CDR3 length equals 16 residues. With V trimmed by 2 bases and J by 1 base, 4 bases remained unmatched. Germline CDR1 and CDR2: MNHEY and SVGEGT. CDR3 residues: CASSYGQGGSNQPQHF. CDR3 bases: TGTGCCAGCAGTTACGGACAGGGAGGAAGCAATCAGCCCCAGCATTTT.

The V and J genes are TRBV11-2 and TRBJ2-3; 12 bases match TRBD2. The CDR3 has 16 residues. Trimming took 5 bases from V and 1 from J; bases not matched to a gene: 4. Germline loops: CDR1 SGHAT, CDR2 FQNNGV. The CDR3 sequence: CASSVRLAGGTDTQYF. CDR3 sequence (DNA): TGTGCCAGCAGCGTGAGACTAGCGGGAGGCACAGATACGCAGTATTTT.

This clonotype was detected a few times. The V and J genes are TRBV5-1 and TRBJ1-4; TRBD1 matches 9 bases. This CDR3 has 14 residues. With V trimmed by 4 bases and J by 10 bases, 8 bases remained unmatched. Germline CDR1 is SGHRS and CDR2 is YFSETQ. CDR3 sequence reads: CASSDQGQGGKLFF. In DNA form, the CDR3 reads TGCGCCAGCAGCGACCAGGGACAGGGTGGAAAACTGTTTTTT.

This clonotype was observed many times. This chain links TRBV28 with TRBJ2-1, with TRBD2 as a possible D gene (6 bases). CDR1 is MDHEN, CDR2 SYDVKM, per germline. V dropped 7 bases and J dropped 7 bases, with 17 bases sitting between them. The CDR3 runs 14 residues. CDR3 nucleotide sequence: TGTGCCAGCACGGAGGCGGCAGGGAGGAATGAGCAGTTCTTC. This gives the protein CASTEAAGRNEQFF.

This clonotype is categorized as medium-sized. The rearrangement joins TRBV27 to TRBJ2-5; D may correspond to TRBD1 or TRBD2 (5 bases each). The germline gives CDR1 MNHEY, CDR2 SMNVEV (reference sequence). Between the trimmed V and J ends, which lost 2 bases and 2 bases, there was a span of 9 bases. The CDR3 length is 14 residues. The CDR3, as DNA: TGTGCCAGCAGTTTACAGGGACCTCAAGAGACCCAGTACTTC. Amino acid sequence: CASSLQGPQETQYF.

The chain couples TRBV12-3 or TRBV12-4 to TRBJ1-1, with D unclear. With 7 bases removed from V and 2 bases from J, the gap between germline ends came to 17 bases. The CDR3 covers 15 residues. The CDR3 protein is CASTLGMAGNTEAFF. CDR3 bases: TGTGCCAGCACCCTAGGGATGGCGGGTAACACTGAAGCTTTCTTT.

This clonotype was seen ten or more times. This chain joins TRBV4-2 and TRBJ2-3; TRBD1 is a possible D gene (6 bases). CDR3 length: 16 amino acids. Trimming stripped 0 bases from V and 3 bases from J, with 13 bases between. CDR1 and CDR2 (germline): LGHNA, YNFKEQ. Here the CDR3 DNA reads TGTGCCAGCAGCCAAGACGGTGGGCAGGGGACAGATACGCAGTATTTT. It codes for CASSQDGGQGTDTQYF.

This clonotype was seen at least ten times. CDR3 bases: TGCAGTGCTAGAGCAGGGGAGGGGCAAGAGACCCAGTACTTC. It specifies CSARAGEGQETQYF. The chain employs TRBV20-1 and TRBJ2-5, with D possibly matching TRBD2 (7 bases). The CDR3 runs to 14 residues. The ends were cut back, 1 base at V and 2 bases at J, with 11 bases in the middle. Germline values: CDR1 DFQATT, CDR2 SNEGSKA (reference sequence).

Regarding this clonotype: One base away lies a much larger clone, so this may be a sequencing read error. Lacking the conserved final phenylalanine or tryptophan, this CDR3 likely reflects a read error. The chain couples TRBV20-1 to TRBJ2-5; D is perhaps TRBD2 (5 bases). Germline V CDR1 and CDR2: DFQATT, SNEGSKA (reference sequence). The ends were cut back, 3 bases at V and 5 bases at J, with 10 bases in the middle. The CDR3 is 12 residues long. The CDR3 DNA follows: TGCAGTGCTAGGAGGCCGGGGGAGACCCAGTACCTC. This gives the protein CSARRPGETQYL.